This passage covers 8 T cell receptor beta chains from one sample sequenced in a study of T cells in Graves' hyperthyroidism and ophthalmopathy. The TCR beta CDR3 regions underwent amplification using RNA transcripts as the source. A first-round RT-PCR of the TCR CDR3 used the HTBI primer set. MiXCR was run by TCRdb on the multiplex PCR reads, yielding one entry per CDR3 protein. This table has more than 550,000 distinct CDR3 sequences, roughly 17% appearing once. The sample comprised blood. The source of these receptors is a middle-aged man with Graves' hyperthyroidism.

This clonotype was seen a few times. The chain carries TRBV7-9 and TRBJ1-2; TRBD1 agrees at 7 bases. Germline CDR1 and CDR2: SEHNR and FQNEAQ (reference sequence). The CDR3 consists of 13 residues. Germline trimming cut 6 bases from V and 8 bases from J; bases unmatched to any gene: 9. DNA of the CDR3: TGTGCCAGCAGGGGACCTGACAGGGAAGGCTACACCTTC. Protein: CASRGPDREGYTF.

This clonotype was found many times. The rearrangement uses TRBV2 and TRBJ1-1; D gene unclear. V lost 4 bases and J lost 11, with 17 bases in between. Germline loops: CDR1 SNHLY, CDR2 FYNNEI. The CDR3 has 13 residues. This CDR3 is CASSGQSSPGAFF. The CDR3 nucleotides are TGTGCCAGCAGTGGGCAGTCCTCCCCTGGGGCTTTCTTT.

This clonotype has a count of ten or more. The chain couples TRBV5-1 to TRBJ2-1; 7 nucleotides match TRBD2. Per the germline V gene, CDR1 is SGHRS and CDR2 is YFSETQ. The length of the CDR3 is 15 residues. The ends lost 0 bases at V and 5 bases at J; junction bases unmatched: 5. Written as DNA, the CDR3 is TGCGCCAGCAGCTTGGCCGTGGGAGGGCACAATGAGCAGTTCTTC. Its protein product is CASSLAVGGHNEQFF.

This rearrangement joins TRBV5-1 to TRBJ2-2; D gene unclear. CDR3 length: 16 residues. Trimming removed 4 bases at V and 7 bases at J, with 20 bases between. The V gene's germline CDR1 is SGHRS and CDR2 YFSETQ. In nucleotides, the CDR3 is TGCGCCAGCAGCCCACTGATGGGAAGAAAGGACGGGGAGCTGTTTTTT. This translates into CASSPLMGRKDGELFF.

This clonotype was observed a handful of times. This chain connects TRBV5-1 to TRBJ2-2; D is uncertain. CDR3 length: 15 amino acids. Germline CDR1 reads SGHRS; CDR2 reads YFSETQ. The germline V and J ends were trimmed by 0 bases and 4 bases, with 10 bases remaining between them. The CDR3 sequence: CASSLGVVSTGELFF. For the CDR3, the DNA is TGCGCCAGCAGCTTGGGTGTCGTAAGCACCGGGGAGCTGTTTTTT.

This clonotype appeared many times. The chain links TRBV12-3 or TRBV12-4 to TRBJ2-1; 9 bases fit TRBD1. The CDR3 has 15 amino acids. V gave up 3 bases and J gave up 4 bases; unmatched junction bases: 4. Here the CDR3 DNA reads TGTGCCAGCAGTTTTTCCGGGACAGGGTACAATGAGCAGTTCTTC. Residues: CASSFSGTGYNEQFF.

The chain has TRBV7-2 and TRBJ2-4, with a weak D call TRBD2 (6 bases). Trimming cost V 1 base and J 10 bases, with 14 bases left between them. Germline assignment: CDR1 SGHTA and CDR2 FQGNSA. The CDR3 runs to 14 residues. The CDR3 DNA sequence: TGTGCCAGCAGCTTAGTCGGGGACCGGGGGATTCAGTACTTC. It codes for CASSLVGDRGIQYF.

J is TRBJ2-7 and V is TRBV5-1, with 7 bases lining up with TRBD1. V dropped 4 bases and J dropped 2; count of bases not matched to a gene: 9. CDR1 SGHRS and CDR2 YFSETQ come from the germline V gene. The CDR3 has 15 residues. CDR3 nucleotides: TGCGCCAGCAGCCGCACAGGGGTATCCACCTACGAGCAGTACTTC. Protein sequence: CASSRTGVSTYEQYF.